What follows are 16 T cell receptor beta chains derived from one specimen sequenced in a study of beta chain features in type 1 diabetes. Notes on the study in general: TCRB CDR3s from Type 1 diabetes patients were moderately but significantly shorter in all four CD4+ subsets.

These TCRs' antigens remain unknown. Investigators reverse transcribed all isolated RNA, so they sequenced expressed TCRB transcripts. Sequenced by immunoSEQ multiplex PCR; TCRdb stores in-frame clones only, minus some. The table has about 370,000 clones, over 9% seen once. Sequenced: central memory CD4+ T cells from blood. These receptors all stem from a man aged 25 to 45 with type 1 diabetes.

V is TRBV6-1 and J is TRBJ1-2, with TRBD1 matching over 8 bases. J was trimmed by 4 bases and V by 5 bases; bases with no gene match: 6. Per the germline V gene, CDR1 is MNHNS and CDR2 is SASEGT. CDR3 length: 14 amino acids. The CDR3 bases are TGTGCCAGCAGTTCCCCGGGACAGGTCTATGGCTACACCTTC. Protein: CASSSPGQVYGYTF.

The CDR3 DNA reads TGCGCCAGCAGCCGAGACAGGGGGTTACCCCACGAGCAGTACTTC. It encodes CASSRDRGLPHEQYF. The chain is built from TRBV23-1 and TRBJ2-7, with 9 bases matching TRBD1. TRBV23-1 is an ORF; its function is uncertain. The CDR3 is made up of 15 amino acids. The V and J ends lost 6 bases and 5 bases, in that order; junction bases with no gene match: 11.

This clone was counted only a few times. The chain couples TRBV5-1 to TRBJ2-2; no definite D call. Trimming shortened V by 0 bases and J by 4 bases, and 10 bases separated the two germline ends. CDR1 SGHRS and CDR2 YFSETQ come from the germline V gene. CDR3 length: 15 amino acids. CDR3 sequence reads: CASSLGRTSTGELFF. The CDR3 DNA follows: TGCGCCAGCAGCTTGGGTCGGACCTCCACCGGGGAGCTGTTTTTT.

The chain combines TRBV7-9 with TRBJ2-7; D is unclear. Germline V CDR1 and CDR2: SEHNR, FQNEAQ (reference sequence). The CDR3 runs to 12 residues. Trimming shortened V by 2 bases and J by 6 bases, and 8 bases separated the two germline ends. Written as DNA, the CDR3 is TGTGCCAGCAGCTTACGCACGGGCGAGCAGTACTTC. As protein: CASSLRTGEQYF.

The CDR3 here is CTSSQGSDGRLNEQFF. CDR3 coding DNA: TGCACCAGCAGCCAAGGGTCGGACGGGAGGTTGAATGAGCAGTTCTTC. The chain combines TRBV1 with TRBJ2-1; the D segment call TRBD2 is taken from the table without a DNA check. TRBV1 is annotated as a pseudogene. This CDR3 has 16 residues.

V and J are TRBV30 and TRBJ1-4; perhaps TRBD1 as D (6 bases). The CDR3 totals 14 residues. From germline, CDR1 is GTSNPN and CDR2 SVGIG (reference sequence). V gave up 3 bases and J gave up 3 bases, with 11 bases separating them. DNA for the CDR3: TGTGCCTGGAGGAGGACAGTAGCTAATGAAAAACTGTTTTTT. This gives the protein CAWRRTVANEKLFF.

V usage is TRBV27 and J usage is TRBJ1-1; no clear D gene. The germline gives CDR1 MNHEY, CDR2 SMNVEV (reference sequence). The CDR3 contains 14 residues. V shed 5 bases and J shed 0 bases, with 10 bases lying between them. The DNA for the CDR3 is TGTGCCAGCAGTCCCACCCGACTGAACACTGAAGCTTTCTTT. Translation gives CASSPTRLNTEAFF.

The table lists this clone with a few counts. V is TRBV7-9 and J is TRBJ1-2, with TRBD1 identical over 9 bases. CDR3 length equals 13 residues. CDR1 is SEHNR and CDR2 is FQNEAQ in the germline V gene (reference sequence). Germline trimming cut 6 bases from V and 8 bases from J; bases unmatched to any gene: 7. The CDR3, as DNA: TGTGCCAGCAGTGCCGGGACAGGGTACGGCTACACCTTC. It yields the protein CASSAGTGYGYTF.

This clone was counted at least ten times. The genes are TRBV28 and TRBJ1-4, with D maybe TRBD1 (5 bases). The V gene's germline CDR1 is MDHEN and CDR2 SYDVKM. Trimming cost V 6 bases and J 10 bases, with 15 bases left between them. CDR3 length: 13 residues. In DNA form, the CDR3 reads TGTGCCAGCAGGCTTTCAGGGAGCCGAAAACTGTTTTTT. This sequence encodes CASRLSGSRKLFF.

This clone was detected a few times. The gene calls are TRBV6-5 and TRBJ2-4, with a possible D match to TRBD2 (6 bases). V was pared by 6 bases and J by 8 bases, with 17 bases between. This CDR3 contains 14 residues. CDR1 is MNHEY and CDR2 is SVGAGI in the germline V gene. CDR3 bases: TGTGCCAGCAGATCTCTGCGGGGACTCGACATTCAGTACTTC. Translation: CASRSLRGLDIQYF.

There are a few counts of this clone. The chain uses TRBV7-9 and TRBJ2-7; 9 nucleotides line up with TRBD1. V was pared by 2 bases and J by 6 bases, with 5 bases of the junction left unmatched. The length of the CDR3 is 14 residues. Germline V gene data show CDR1 as SEHNR and CDR2 as FQNEAQ (reference sequence). This CDR3 reads CASSLLGQGFEQYF. In nucleotides, the CDR3 is TGTGCCAGCAGCTTATTAGGACAGGGGTTCGAGCAGTACTTC.

There are a few counts of this clone. The CDR3 reads CASPIEGDVPYEQYF. The CDR3 DNA sequence: TGTGCCAGCCCCATTGAGGGGGATGTGCCCTACGAGCAGTACTTC. The chain is built from TRBV9 and TRBJ2-7; possible D gene TRBD1, 6 bases. CDR1 is SGDLS and CDR2 is YYNGEE in the germline V gene. The CDR3 loop spans 15 amino acids. Trimming left V 7 bases short and J 2 bases short, with 19 bases between. Full variable domain (rest looked up from reference TRBV9 and TRBJ2-7): DSGVTQTPKHLITATGQRVTLRCSPRSGDLSVYWYQQSLDQGLQFLIQYYNGEERAKGNILERFSAQQFPDLHSELNLSSLELGDSALYFCASPIEGDVPYEQYFGPGTRLTVT.

This clone showed up just once. The rearrangement joins TRBV5-1 to TRBJ2-3, with TRBD1 identical over 7 bases. In germline, CDR1 is SGHRS, CDR2 YFSETQ. This CDR3 region has 14 residues. The J segment lost 4 bases and the V segment lost 0 bases, leaving 2 bases of the junction unmatched. The CDR3 protein is CASSLAGTADTQYF. The CDR3 DNA reads TGCGCCAGCAGCTTGGCCGGGACAGCAGATACGCAGTATTTT.

This clone has just a few counts. This same CDR3 is encoded by further DNA sequences in the sample. CDR3 amino acids: CASSLWGLGGGEQYF. In DNA form, the CDR3 reads TGTGCCAGCAGTTTATGGGGGTTAGGGGGCGGCGAGCAGTACTTC. The chain joins TRBV28 to TRBJ2-7; TRBD1 matches 7 bases. Per germline, CDR1 MDHEN and CDR2 SYDVKM. The trim removed 0 bases at V and 6 bases at J, leaving 8 bases unmatched. The CDR3 has 15 amino acids.

This clone was observed a few times. The genes are TRBV2 and TRBJ2-7, with 10 bases aligning to TRBD1. The CDR3 has 19 amino acids. With 6 bases clipped from V and 1 base from J, the junction kept 18 bases outside the gene matches. From germline, CDR1 is SNHLY and CDR2 FYNNEI. CDR3 nucleotide sequence: TGTGCCAGCAGCTACGGGCTCGGGACAGGGGTCCTTAAATCCTACGAGCAGTACTTC. Amino acid sequence: CASSYGLGTGVLKSYEQYF.

This clone was recorded at least ten times. This chain links TRBV2 with TRBJ1-2; D unclear. This CDR3 is built from 13 residues. CDR1 and CDR2 (germline): SNHLY, FYNNEI. Trimming left V 2 bases short and J 6 bases short, with 10 bases between. CDR3 DNA: TGTGCCAGCAGTGAATTTAAGGCGAATGGCTACACCTTC. Residues: CASSEFKANGYTF.